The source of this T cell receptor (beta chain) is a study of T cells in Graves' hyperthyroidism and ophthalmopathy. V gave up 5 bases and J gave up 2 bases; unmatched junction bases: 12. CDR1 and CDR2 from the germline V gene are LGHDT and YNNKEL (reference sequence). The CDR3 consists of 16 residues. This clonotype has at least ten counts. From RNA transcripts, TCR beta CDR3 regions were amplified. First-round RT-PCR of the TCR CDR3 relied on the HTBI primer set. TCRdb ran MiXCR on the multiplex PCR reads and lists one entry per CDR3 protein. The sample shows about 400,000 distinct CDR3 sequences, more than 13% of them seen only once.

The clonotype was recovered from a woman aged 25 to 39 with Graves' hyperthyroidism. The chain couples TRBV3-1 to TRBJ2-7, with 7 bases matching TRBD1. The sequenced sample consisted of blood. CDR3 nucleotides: TGTGCCAGCAGCGTTCGGTGGGACAGTCATACCTACGAGCAGTACTTC. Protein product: CASSVRWDSHTYEQYF.